This T cell receptor beta chain came from a study of CD8 T cells in ankylosing spondylitis. V shed 2 bases and J shed 0 bases, with 16 bases lying between them. The CDR3 loop spans 17 amino acids. Germline CDR1 and CDR2: MNHEY and SVGAGI. Whole-study findings and limits: Blood of patients with ankylosing spondylitis appeared to be characterized by a TCR beta motif of eight highly homologous variants.

This clonotype was detected a few times. Its antigen is still unknown. With molecular barcodes, quantitative 5'-RACE was used to make the TCR beta libraries. TCRdb called the 5' RACE reads again in MiXCR, with one record for every CDR3 protein. The table has 250,000 or so distinct CDR3 sequences, 18% seen once. The clonotype comes from a male donor with ankylosing spondylitis or in good health (not recorded which). J is TRBJ1-1 and V is TRBV6-5; a weak D match, TRBD1 (6 bases). Sequencing was done on a sample of blood, either unsorted or a sorted T cell fraction (not recorded which). This CDR3 is CASSYIGPGDMNTEAFF. CDR3 DNA sequence: TGTGCCAGCAGTTACATTGGGCCAGGGGACATGAACACTGAAGCTTTCTTT.